One and the same sample provided the 26 T cell receptor beta chains below, sequenced in a study of blood T cell repertoires in COVID-19. Profiling relied on immunoSEQ multiplex PCR, and the TCRdb table lists in-frame clones only, not all of them. Of just over 300,000 clones in the sample, roughly 90% were seen once. The sample consisted of peripheral blood. The receptors shown here come from a woman aged 25 to 39 with COVID-19, enrolled during active disease.

The rearrangement uses TRBV20-1 and TRBJ1-2; D gene ambiguous. Germline V gives CDR1 DFQATT, CDR2 SNEGSKA (reference sequence). V dropped 5 bases and J dropped 6 bases, with 7 bases sitting between them. CDR3 size: 10 residues. In nucleotides, the CDR3 is TGCAGTGCTGGGCCTGATGGCTACACCTTC. This codes for CSAGPDGYTF.

The chain recombines TRBV6-1 with TRBJ1-5; 7 positions match TRBD1. This CDR3 has 14 amino acids. The V segment lost 1 base and the J segment 5 bases; nucleotides outside the gene matches: 2. Germline values: CDR1 MNHNS, CDR2 SASEGT. The CDR3 coding sequence is TGTGCCAGCAGTGAAGGGACAGGTTATCAGCCCCAGCATTTT. It specifies CASSEGTGYQPQHF.

The J gene is TRBJ2-1, the V gene TRBV18, with D perhaps TRBD2 (5 bases). Trimming took 2 bases from V and 2 from J, leaving 13 bases between them. This CDR3 has 16 amino acids. The germline CDR1 and CDR2 sequences are KGHSH and LQKENI. The CDR3 region has the DNA TGTGCCAGCTCACCAATACGACGGCGGGCCTACAATGAGCAGTTCTTC. It encodes CASSPIRRRAYNEQFF. The whole variable domain, remainder taken from reference TRBV18 and TRBJ2-1, is NAGVMQNPRHLVRRRGQEARLRCSPMKGHSHVYWYRQLPEEGLKFMVYLQKENIIDESGMPKERFSAEFPKEGPSILRIQQVVRGDSAAYFCASSPIRRRAYNEQFFGPGTRLTVL.

The chain combines TRBV21-1 with TRBJ1-5; TRBD1 was called by the table and not checked on the DNA. TRBV21-1 is annotated as a pseudogene. CDR3 length equals 21 residues. CDR3 sequence: CASSPPNGTDRHTYSNQPQHF. The CDR3 DNA follows: TGTGCCAGCAGCCCCCCTAACGGGACAGACCGCCACACTTATAGCAATCAGCCCCAGCATTTT.

This chain links TRBV7-8 with TRBJ2-2; 7 nucleotides align to TRBD2. Trimming removed 4 bases from V and 1 base from J; junction bases left unmatched: 6. Germline CDR1 SGHVS, CDR2 FQNEAQ. This CDR3 region has 16 residues. The CDR3 DNA reads as TGTGCCAGCAGCTCCTGGGAGGGGAAGAACACCGGGGAGCTGTTTTTT. The encoded protein is CASSSWEGKNTGELFF.

The genes are TRBV2 and TRBJ2-5, with D hard to call. CDR3 length: 14 amino acids. Germline lookup yields CDR1 SNHLY and CDR2 FYNNEI. Trimming pared 11 bases from V and 1 base from J, leaving 17 bases between. In nucleotides, the CDR3 is TGTGCCTCCCAAGACGTGCAGGCCCAAGAGACCCAGTACTTC. This sequence encodes CASQDVQAQETQYF.

This chain connects TRBV2 to TRBJ1-1; D unresolved. This CDR3 is built from 13 residues. V was shortened by 3 bases and J by 2 bases, with 7 bases between the two germline ends. Germline V gives CDR1 SNHLY, CDR2 FYNNEI. The CDR3 DNA reads as TGTGCCAGCAGTGAGCATACTAACACTGAAGCTTTCTTT. Its protein product is CASSEHTNTEAFF. The entire variable domain, with the rest obtained from reference TRBV2 and TRBJ1-1, is as follows: EPEVTQTPSHQVTQMGQEVILRCVPISNHLYFYWYRQILGQKVEFLVSFYNNEISEKSEIFDDQFSVERPDGSNFTLKIRSTKLEDSAMYFCASSEHTNTEAFFGQGTRLTVV.

The chain carries TRBV28 and TRBJ1-4; tentatively, D is TRBD1 (6 bases). Looked up from germline, CDR1 is MDHEN and CDR2 is SYDVKM. The length of the CDR3 is 14 residues. V was shortened by 2 bases and J by 3 bases, with 7 bases between the two germline ends. The CDR3 coding sequence is TGTGCCAGCAGTTTACGGACAGCTAATGAAAAACTGTTTTTT. This encodes CASSLRTANEKLFF.

The V call is TRBV29-1, the J call TRBJ2-7; 7 bases line up with TRBD1. The CDR3 contains 12 residues. Germline trimming cut 5 bases from V and 2 bases from J; bases unmatched to any gene: 3. Germline assignment: CDR1 SQVTM and CDR2 ANQGSEA. The CDR3 bases are TGCAGCGTTTTTCAGGGGGCCTACGAGCAGTACTTC. This gives the protein CSVFQGAYEQYF.

The rearrangement links TRBV4-3 to TRBJ1-4; TRBD1 might be the D (5 bases). Germline V gives CDR1 LGHNA, CDR2 YSLEER. The length of the CDR3 is 15 residues. Trimming took 5 bases from V and 7 from J, leaving 17 bases between them. The CDR3 bases are TGCGCCAGCAGCTCCCGACCTATTCAGGGTGAAAAACTGTTTTTT. Translating it yields CASSSRPIQGEKLFF.

This chain joins TRBV19 and TRBJ1-2, with a possible D match to TRBD1 (5 bases). Germline CDR1 reads LNHDA; CDR2 reads SQIVND (reference sequence). The CDR3 contains 17 residues. V dropped 2 bases and J dropped 4 bases, with 20 bases sitting between them. The CDR3 DNA sequence: TGTGCCAGTAGTATACCCCAGGGTACTTACGCCGTCTATGGCTACACCTTC. Protein product: CASSIPQGTYAVYGYTF.

This chain uses TRBV4-1 with TRBJ2-7; TRBD1 is a possible D gene (6 bases). The CDR3 is made up of 15 amino acids. The germline V gene encodes CDR1 MGHRA and CDR2 YSYEKL. The V gene lost 0 bases and the J gene lost 6 bases, with 15 bases spanning the gap. CDR3 loop: CASSQDRTELAEQYF. In nucleotides, the CDR3 is TGCGCCAGCAGCCAAGATCGGACAGAATTAGCCGAGCAGTACTTC.

Details on this clone: One end of the junction is discordant with germline, which a read error may explain. The genes are TRBV12-3 or TRBV12-4 and TRBJ1-6, with D possibly TRBD1 on 6 matching bases. The CDR3 totals 13 residues. In DNA form, the CDR3 reads TGTGCCAGCAGTCTAGCAGGGGCGGCACCCCTCCACTTT. Its protein is CASSLAGAAPLHF.

The V call is TRBV9, the J call TRBJ2-3; 7 bases are shared with TRBD2. Germline V CDR1 and CDR2: SGDLS, YYNGEE. V shed 1 base and J 2 bases; nucleotides not matched to a gene: 10. The CDR3 is 17 amino acids. CDR3 in amino acids: CASSVTTSSGSTDTQYF. The CDR3 nucleotides read TGTGCCAGCAGCGTAACGACATCTAGCGGTTCCACAGATACGCAGTATTTT.

The chain couples TRBV7-9 to TRBJ1-4, with D tentatively TRBD1 (6 bases). The CDR3 contains 15 residues. Trimming removed 5 bases at V and 0 bases at J, with 10 bases between. Germline CDR1 and CDR2: SEHNR and FQNEAQ (reference sequence). The CDR3 sequence: CASSQNRATNEKLFF. The CDR3 DNA follows: TGTGCCAGCAGCCAAAACAGGGCAACTAATGAAAAACTGTTTTTT. Full variable domain (rest looked up from reference TRBV7-9 and TRBJ1-4): DTGVSQNPRHKITKRGQNVTFRCDPISEHNRLYWYRQTLGQGPEFLTYFQNEAQLEKSRLLSDRFSAERPKGSFSTLEIQRTEQGDSAMYLCASSQNRATNEKLFFGSGTQLSVL.

This sequence joins TRBV5-6 and TRBJ1-3; a possible D gene is TRBD1 (6 bases). The CDR3 is 15 amino acids. V was cut by 2 bases and J by 4 bases, with 13 bases left in between. Germline assignment: CDR1 SGHDT and CDR2 YYEEEE. CDR3 in amino acids: CASSFGGRGGNTIYF. As DNA, the CDR3 is TGTGCCAGCAGCTTCGGGGGGCGCGGAGGAAACACCATATATTTT. The full variable domain, in which reference TRBV5-6 and TRBJ1-3 provide the parts outside the CDR3, is DAGVTQSPTHLIKTRGQQVTLRCSPKSGHDTVSWYQQALGQGPQFIFQYYEEEERQRGNFPDRFSGHQFPNYSSELNVNALLLGDSALYLCASSFGGRGGNTIYFGEGSWLTVV.

This clone was found a few times. J is TRBJ1-1 and V is TRBV2; 9 bases match TRBD1. Germline lookup yields CDR1 SNHLY and CDR2 FYNNEI. The J segment lost 3 bases and the V segment lost 4 bases, leaving 6 bases of the junction unmatched. This CDR3 is built from 15 residues. The DNA of the CDR3 is TGTGCCAGCAGTGGGTTGACAGGGGGTCACACTGAAGCTTTCTTT. Protein sequence: CASSGLTGGHTEAFF.

The chain joins TRBV2 to TRBJ1-1; 9 positions match TRBD1. The CDR3 runs to 14 residues. J lost 5 bases, V lost 3 bases, and 4 bases had no gene match. CDR1 and CDR2 from the germline V gene are SNHLY and FYNNEI. The CDR3 coding sequence is TGTGCCAGCAGTGAGAACAGGGGGCTGACTGAAGCTTTCTTT. Protein product: CASSENRGLTEAFF.

The J gene is TRBJ1-2, the V gene TRBV19, with 10 nucleotides matching TRBD1. The V gene end was trimmed by 6 bases and the J gene end by 4 bases; junction bases not matched to a gene: 5. This CDR3 is built from 14 residues. CDR1 and CDR2 from the germline V gene are LNHDA and SQIVND (reference sequence). As DNA, the CDR3 is TGTGCCAGTAGCCGGACAGGGGGAATCTATGGCTACACCTTC. It translates to CASSRTGGIYGYTF.

This chain joins TRBV2 and TRBJ2-1; D remains unclear. Trimming took 7 bases from V and 4 from J, leaving 11 bases between them. Germline loops: CDR1 SNHLY, CDR2 FYNNEI. The CDR3 sequence is 13 residues long. CDR3 sequence reads: CASMAGLYNEQFF. The CDR3 DNA reads TGTGCCAGCATGGCAGGTCTGTACAATGAGCAGTTCTTC.

On this clone itself: The same CDR3 arises from other DNA sequences in this sample as well. The chain recombines TRBV7-9 with TRBJ1-2; D is unresolved. CDR1 and CDR2 (germline): SEHNR, FQNEAQ (reference sequence). Trimming left V 3 bases short and J 8 bases short, with 10 bases between. The CDR3 contains 12 residues. CDR3 coding DNA: TGTGCCAGCAGCTTGGGCGGGTACGGCTACACCTTC. It encodes CASSLGGYGYTF.

The chain has TRBV10-1 and TRBJ2-1; 7 bases line up with TRBD1. CDR3 size: 15 residues. From germline, CDR1 is WNHNN and CDR2 SYGVQD (reference sequence). V was pared by 6 bases and J by 2 bases, with 7 bases of the junction left unmatched. The CDR3 loop reads CASSGQVGPYNEQFF. In DNA form, the CDR3 reads TGCGCCAGCAGCGGACAGGTGGGGCCCTACAATGAGCAGTTCTTC.

This chain uses TRBV3-1 (or the pseudogene TRBV3-2) with TRBJ1-6, with 8 bases aligning to TRBD1. The V gene's germline CDR1 is LGHDT and CDR2 YNNKEL (reference sequence). This CDR3 comprises 14 residues. The V gene end was trimmed by 2 bases and the J gene end by 9 bases; junction bases not matched to a gene: 3. The CDR3 nucleotides are TGTGCCAGCAGCCAACGGACAGGGATTTCACCCCTCCACTTT. Amino acids: CASSQRTGISPLHF.

Regarding this clone: Other DNA sequences in the same sample also yield this CDR3. The chain joins TRBV2 to TRBJ1-4; perhaps TRBD1 as D (6 bases). The ends were cut back, 3 bases at V and 4 bases at J, with 9 bases in the middle. Germline CDR1 is SNHLY and CDR2 is FYNNEI. The CDR3 is 14 amino acids. The CDR3 loop is CASSEGRGNEKLFF. CDR3 DNA sequence: TGTGCCAGCAGTGAGGGCAGGGGTAATGAAAAACTGTTTTTT.

The rearrangement joins TRBV6-1 to TRBJ1-2; 8 bases agree with TRBD1. There are 16 residues in the CDR3. V was clipped by 4 bases and J by 4 bases; unmatched bases: 11. CDR1 is MNHNS and CDR2 is SASEGT in the germline V gene. CDR3 protein: CASSARSRQGTYGYTF. The CDR3 DNA is TGTGCCAGCAGTGCGCGATCTCGACAGGGGACCTATGGCTACACCTTC.

The rearrangement uses TRBV7-2 and TRBJ2-7, with a weak D call TRBD1 (5 bases). CDR3 length equals 14 residues. CDR1 is SGHTA, CDR2 FQGNSA, per germline. Deletions cut 0 bases from V and 3 bases from J, with 9 bases between. As DNA, the CDR3 is TGTGCCAGCAGCTTAGCGCCAGGGTACTACGAGCAGTACTTC. This gives the protein CASSLAPGYYEQYF. The full variable domain, rest sourced from reference TRBV7-2 and TRBJ2-7, is GAGVSQSPSNKVTEKGKDVELRCDPISGHTALYWYRQSLGQGLEFLIYFQGNSAPDKSGLPSDRFSAERTGGSVSTLTIQRTQQEDSAVYLCASSLAPGYYEQYFGPGTRLTVT.